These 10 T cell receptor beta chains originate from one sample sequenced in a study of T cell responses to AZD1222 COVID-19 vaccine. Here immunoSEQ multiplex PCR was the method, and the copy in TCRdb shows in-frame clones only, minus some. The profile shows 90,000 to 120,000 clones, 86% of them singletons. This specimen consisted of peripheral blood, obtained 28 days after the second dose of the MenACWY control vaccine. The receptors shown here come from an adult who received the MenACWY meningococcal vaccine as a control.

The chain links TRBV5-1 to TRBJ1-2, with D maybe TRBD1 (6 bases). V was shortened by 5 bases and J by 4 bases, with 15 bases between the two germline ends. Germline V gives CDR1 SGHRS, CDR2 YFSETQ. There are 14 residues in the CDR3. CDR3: CASRQGQNSYGYTF. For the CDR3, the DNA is TGCGCCAGCAGACAGGGCCAGAACTCCTATGGCTACACCTTC.

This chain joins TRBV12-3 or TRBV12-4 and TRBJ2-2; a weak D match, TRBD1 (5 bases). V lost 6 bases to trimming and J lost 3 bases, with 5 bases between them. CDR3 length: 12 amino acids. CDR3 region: CASRGHTGELFF. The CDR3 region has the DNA TGTGCCAGCAGGGGGCACACCGGGGAGCTGTTTTTT.

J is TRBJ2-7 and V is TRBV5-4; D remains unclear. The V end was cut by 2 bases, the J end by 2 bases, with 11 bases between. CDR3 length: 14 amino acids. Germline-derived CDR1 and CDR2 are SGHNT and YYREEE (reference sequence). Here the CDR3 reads CASSFQQRPYEQYF. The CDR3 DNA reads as TGTGCCAGCAGCTTTCAGCAACGACCCTACGAGCAGTACTTC. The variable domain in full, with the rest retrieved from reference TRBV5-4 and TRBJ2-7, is ETGVTQSPTHLIKTRGQQVTLRCSSQSGHNTVSWYQQALGQGPQFIFQYYREEENGRGNFPPRFSGLQFPNYSSELNVNALELDDSALYLCASSFQQRPYEQYFGPGTRLTVT.

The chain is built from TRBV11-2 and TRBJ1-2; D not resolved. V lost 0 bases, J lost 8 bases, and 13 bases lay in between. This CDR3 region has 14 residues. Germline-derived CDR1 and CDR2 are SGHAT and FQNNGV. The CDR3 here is CASSLDAGVGGYTF. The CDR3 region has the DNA TGTGCCAGCAGCTTAGATGCCGGGGTGGGAGGCTACACCTTC.

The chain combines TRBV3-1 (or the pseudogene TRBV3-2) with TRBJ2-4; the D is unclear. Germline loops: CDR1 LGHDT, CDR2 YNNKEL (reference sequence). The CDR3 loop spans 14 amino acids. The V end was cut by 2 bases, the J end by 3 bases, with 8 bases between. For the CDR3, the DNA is TGTGCCAGCAGCCAACAGTTAGGCAAAAACATTCAGTACTTC. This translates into CASSQQLGKNIQYF.

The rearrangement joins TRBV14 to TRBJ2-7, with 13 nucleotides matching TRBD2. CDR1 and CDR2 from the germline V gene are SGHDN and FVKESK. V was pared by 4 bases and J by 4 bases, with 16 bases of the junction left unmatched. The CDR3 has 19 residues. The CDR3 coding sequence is TGTGCCAGCAGCCCCCGGACTAGCGGGGGCTCTACGAAGTGGTACGAGCAGTACTTC. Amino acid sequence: CASSPRTSGGSTKWYEQYF.

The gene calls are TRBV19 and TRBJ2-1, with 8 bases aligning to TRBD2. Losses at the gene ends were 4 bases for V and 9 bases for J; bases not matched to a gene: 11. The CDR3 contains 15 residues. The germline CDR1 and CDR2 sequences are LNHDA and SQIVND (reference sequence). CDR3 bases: TGTGCCAGTAGTACGGGAGGGCGGGGGCTAGGTGAGCAGTTCTTC. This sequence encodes CASSTGGRGLGEQFF.

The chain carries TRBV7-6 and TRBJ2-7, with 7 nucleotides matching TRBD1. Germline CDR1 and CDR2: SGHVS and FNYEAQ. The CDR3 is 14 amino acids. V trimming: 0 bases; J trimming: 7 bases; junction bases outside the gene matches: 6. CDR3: CASSLATGPGEQYF. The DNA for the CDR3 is TGTGCCAGCAGCTTAGCGACAGGGCCGGGGGAGCAGTACTTC.

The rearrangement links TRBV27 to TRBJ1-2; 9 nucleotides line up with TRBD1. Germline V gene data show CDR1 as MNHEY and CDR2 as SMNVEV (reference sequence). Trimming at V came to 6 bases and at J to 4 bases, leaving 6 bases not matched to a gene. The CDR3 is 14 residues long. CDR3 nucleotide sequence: TGTGCCAGCAGAACGGGGACAGGGCCCTATGGCTACACCTTC. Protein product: CASRTGTGPYGYTF.

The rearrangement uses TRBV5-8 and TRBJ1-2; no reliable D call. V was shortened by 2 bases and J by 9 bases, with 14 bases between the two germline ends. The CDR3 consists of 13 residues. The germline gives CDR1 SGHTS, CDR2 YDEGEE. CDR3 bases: TGTGCCAGCAGCTTTTCGGGTGCGGGGAGCTACACCTTC. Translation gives CASSFSGAGSYTF.